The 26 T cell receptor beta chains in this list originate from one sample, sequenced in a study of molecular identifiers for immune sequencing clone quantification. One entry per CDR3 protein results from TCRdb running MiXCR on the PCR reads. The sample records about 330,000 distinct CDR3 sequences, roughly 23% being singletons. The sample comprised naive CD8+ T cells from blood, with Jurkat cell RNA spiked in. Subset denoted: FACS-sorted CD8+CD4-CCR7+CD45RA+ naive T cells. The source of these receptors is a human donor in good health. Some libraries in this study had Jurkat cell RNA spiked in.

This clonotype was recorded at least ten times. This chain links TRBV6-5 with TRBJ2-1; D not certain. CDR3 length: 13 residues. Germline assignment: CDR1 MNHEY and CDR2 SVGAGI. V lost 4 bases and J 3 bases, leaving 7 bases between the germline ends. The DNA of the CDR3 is TGTGCCAGCAGTTCCCGGGTCTACAATGAGCAGTTCTTC. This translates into CASSSRVYNEQFF.

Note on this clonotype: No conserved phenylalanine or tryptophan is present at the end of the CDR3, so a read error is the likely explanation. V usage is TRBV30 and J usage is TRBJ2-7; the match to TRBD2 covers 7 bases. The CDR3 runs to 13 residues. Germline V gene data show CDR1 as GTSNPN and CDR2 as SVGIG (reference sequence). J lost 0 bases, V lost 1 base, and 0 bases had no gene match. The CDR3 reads CAWSGGSSYEQYI. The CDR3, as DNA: TGTGCCTGGAGTGGCGGGAGCTCCTACGAGCAGTACATC.

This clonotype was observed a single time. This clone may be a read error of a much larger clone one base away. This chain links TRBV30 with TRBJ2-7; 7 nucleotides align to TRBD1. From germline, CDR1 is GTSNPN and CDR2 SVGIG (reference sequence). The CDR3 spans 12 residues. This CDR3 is CAWSGRGYERYF. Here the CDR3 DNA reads TGTGCCTGGAGCGGCAGGGGGTACGAGCGGTACTTC.

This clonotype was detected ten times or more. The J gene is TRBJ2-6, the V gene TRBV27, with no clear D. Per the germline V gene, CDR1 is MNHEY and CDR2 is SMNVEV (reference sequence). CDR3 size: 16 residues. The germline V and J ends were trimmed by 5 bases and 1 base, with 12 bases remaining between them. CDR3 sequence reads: CASSGLTPSGANVLTF. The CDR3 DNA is TGTGCCAGCAGTGGCCTGACACCTTCTGGGGCCAACGTCCTGACTTTC.

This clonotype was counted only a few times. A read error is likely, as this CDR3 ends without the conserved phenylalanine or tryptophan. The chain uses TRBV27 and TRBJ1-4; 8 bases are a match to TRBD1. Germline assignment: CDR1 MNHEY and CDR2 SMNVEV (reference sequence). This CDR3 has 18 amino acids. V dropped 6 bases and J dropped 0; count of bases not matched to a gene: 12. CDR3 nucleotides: TGTGCCAGCAGCCCGACAGGGGACCTAACTGCAACTAATGAAAAACTGTTTTCT. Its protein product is CASSPTGDLTATNEKLFS.

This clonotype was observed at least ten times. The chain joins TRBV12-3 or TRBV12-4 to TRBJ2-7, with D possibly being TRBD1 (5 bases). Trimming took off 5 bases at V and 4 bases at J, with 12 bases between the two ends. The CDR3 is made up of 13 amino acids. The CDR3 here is CASSHRAGYEQYF. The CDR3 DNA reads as TGTGCCAGCAGTCACCGAGCAGGGTACGAGCAGTACTTC.

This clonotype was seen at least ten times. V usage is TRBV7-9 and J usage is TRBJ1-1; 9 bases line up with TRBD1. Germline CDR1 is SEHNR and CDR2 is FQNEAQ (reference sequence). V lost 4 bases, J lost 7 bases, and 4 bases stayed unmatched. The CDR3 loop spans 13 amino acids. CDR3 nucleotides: TGTGCCAGCAGCTCGGGACAGGGAAATGAAGCTTTCTTT. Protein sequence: CASSSGQGNEAFF.

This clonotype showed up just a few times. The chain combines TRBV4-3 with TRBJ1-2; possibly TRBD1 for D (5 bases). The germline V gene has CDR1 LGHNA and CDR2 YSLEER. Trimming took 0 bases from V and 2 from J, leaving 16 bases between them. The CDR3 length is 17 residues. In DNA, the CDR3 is TGCGCCAGCAGCCAAGATCGGGGGTACGAGGAGAACTATGGCTACACCTTC. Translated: CASSQDRGYEENYGYTF.

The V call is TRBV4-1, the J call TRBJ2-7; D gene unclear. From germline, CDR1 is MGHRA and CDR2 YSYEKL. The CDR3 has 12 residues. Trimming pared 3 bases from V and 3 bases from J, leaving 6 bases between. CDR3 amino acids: CASSQNSYEQYF. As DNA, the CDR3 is TGCGCCAGCAGCCAGAACAGCTACGAGCAGTACTTC.

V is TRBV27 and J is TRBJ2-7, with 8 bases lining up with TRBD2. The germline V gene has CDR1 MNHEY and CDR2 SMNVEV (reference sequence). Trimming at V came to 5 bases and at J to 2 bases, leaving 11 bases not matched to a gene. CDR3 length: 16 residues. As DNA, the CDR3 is TGTGCCAGCAGTCGGGCGCGACTAGCGCTCACCTACGAGCAGTACTTC. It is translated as CASSRARLALTYEQYF.

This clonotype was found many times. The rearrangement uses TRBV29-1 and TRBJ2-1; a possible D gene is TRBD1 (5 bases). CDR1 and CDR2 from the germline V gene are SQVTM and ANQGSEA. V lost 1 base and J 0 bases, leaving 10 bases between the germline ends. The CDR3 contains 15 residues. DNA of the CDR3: TGCAGCGTTGAAGGGGGCCAAAGCTCCTACAATGAGCAGTTCTTC. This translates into CSVEGGQSSYNEQFF.

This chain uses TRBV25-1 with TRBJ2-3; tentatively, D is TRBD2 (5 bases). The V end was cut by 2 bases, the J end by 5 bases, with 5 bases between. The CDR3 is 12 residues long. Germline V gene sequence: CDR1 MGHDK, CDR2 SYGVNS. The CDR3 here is CASSEAGDTQYF. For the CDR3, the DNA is TGTGCCAGCAGTGAAGCGGGAGATACGCAGTATTTT.

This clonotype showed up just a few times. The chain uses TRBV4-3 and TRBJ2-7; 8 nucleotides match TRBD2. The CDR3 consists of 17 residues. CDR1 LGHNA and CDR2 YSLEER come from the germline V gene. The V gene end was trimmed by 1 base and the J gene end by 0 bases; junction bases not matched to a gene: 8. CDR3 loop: CASSQAFLTSDSYEQYF. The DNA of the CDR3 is TGCGCCAGCAGCCAAGCTTTTCTGACTAGCGACTCCTACGAGCAGTACTTC.

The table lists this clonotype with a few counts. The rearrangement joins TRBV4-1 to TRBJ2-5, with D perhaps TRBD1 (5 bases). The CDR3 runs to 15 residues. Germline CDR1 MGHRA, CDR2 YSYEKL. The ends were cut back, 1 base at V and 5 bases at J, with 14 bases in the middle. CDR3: CASSQGAGRTETQYF. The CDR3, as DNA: TGCGCCAGCAGCCAAGGAGCAGGGCGCACTGAGACCCAGTACTTC.

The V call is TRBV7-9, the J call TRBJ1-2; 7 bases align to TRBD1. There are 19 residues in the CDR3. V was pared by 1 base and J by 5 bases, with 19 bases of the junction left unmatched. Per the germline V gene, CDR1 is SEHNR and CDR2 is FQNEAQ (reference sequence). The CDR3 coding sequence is TGTGCCAGCAGCTTAGAATTGCGATACCTGGAGGGACAGAATTATGGCTACACCTTC. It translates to CASSLELRYLEGQNYGYTF.

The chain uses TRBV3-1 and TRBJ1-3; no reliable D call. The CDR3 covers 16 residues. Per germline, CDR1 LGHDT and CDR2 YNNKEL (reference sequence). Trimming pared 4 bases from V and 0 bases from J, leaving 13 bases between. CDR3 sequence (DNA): TGTGCCAGCAGCCCCGGACCCGCGAGCTCTGGAAACACCATATATTTT. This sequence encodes CASSPGPASSGNTIYF.

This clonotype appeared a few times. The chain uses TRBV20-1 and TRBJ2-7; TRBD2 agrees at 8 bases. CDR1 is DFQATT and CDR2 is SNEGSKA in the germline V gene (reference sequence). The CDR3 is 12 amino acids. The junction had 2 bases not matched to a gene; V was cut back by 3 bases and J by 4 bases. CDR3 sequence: CSASTSGYEQYF. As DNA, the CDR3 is TGCAGTGCTAGTACTAGCGGTTACGAGCAGTACTTC.

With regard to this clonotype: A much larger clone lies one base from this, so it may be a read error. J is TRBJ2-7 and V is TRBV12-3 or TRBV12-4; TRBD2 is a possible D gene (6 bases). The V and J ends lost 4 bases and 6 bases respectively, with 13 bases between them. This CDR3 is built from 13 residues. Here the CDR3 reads CASSSRDGGEQYF. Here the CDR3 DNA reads TGTGCCAGCAGTTCCCGGGACGGGGGCGAGCAGTACTTC.

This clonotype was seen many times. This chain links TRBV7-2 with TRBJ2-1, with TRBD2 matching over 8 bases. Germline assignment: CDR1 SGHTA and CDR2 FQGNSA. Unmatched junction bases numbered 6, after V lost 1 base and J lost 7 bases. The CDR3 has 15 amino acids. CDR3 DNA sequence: TGTGCCAGCAGCTTAGTACTAGCGGTGGGGAATGAGCAGTTCTTC. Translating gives CASSLVLAVGNEQFF.

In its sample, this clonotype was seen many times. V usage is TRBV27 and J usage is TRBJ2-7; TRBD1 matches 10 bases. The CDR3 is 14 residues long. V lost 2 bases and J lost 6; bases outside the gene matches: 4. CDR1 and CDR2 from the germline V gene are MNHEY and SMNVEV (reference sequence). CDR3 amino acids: CASSLGTGASEQYF. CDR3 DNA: TGTGCCAGCAGTTTAGGGACAGGGGCTAGCGAGCAGTACTTC.

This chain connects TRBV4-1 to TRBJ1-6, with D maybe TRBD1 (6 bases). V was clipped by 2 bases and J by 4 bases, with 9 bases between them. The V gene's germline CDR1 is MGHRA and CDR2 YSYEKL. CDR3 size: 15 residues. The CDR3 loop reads CASSQPQGYNSPLHF. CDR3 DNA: TGCGCCAGCAGCCAACCACAGGGATATAATTCACCCCTCCACTTT.

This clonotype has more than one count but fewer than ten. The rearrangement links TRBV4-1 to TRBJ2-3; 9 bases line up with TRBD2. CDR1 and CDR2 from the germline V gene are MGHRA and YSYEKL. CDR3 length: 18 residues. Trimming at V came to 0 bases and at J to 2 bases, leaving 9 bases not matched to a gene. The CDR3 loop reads CASSQDSYSGGLTDTQYF. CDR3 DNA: TGCGCCAGCAGCCAAGATTCATACAGCGGGGGGCTCACAGATACGCAGTATTTT.

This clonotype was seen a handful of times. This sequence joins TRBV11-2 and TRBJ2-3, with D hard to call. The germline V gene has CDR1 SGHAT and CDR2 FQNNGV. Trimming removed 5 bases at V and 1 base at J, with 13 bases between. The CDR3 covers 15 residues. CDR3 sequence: CASSLYVSGTDTQYF. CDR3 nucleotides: TGTGCCAGCAGCCTTTATGTTAGTGGCACAGATACGCAGTATTTT.

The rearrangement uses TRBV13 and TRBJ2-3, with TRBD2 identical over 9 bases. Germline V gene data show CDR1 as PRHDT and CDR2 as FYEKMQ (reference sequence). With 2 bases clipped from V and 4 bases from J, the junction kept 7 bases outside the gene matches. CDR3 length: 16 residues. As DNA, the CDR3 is TGTGCCAGCAGCTTATTCGCGGGAGGGCCCCCAGATACGCAGTATTTT. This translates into CASSLFAGGPPDTQYF.

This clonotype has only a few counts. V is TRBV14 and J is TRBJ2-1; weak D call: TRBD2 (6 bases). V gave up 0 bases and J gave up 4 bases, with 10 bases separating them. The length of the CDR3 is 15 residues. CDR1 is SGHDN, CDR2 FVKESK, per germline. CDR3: CASSQDLARYNEQFF. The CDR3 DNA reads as TGTGCCAGCAGCCAAGATCTAGCGAGATACAATGAGCAGTTCTTC.

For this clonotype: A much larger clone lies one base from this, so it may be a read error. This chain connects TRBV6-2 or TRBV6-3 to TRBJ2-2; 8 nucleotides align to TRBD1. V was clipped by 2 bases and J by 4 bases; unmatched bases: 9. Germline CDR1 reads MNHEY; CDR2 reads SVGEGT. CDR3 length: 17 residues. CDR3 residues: CASSYPTGEATTGELFF. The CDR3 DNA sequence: TGTGCCAGCAGTTACCCGACAGGGGAGGCAACCACCGGGGAGCTGTTTTTT.